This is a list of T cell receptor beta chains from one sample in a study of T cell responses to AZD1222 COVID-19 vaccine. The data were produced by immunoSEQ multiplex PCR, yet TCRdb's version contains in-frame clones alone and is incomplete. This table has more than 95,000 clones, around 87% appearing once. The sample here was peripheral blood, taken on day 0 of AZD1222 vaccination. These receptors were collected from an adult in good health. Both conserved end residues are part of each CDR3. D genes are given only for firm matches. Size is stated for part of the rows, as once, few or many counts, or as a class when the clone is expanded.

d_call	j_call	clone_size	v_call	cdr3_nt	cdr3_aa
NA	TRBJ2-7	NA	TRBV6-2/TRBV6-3	TGTGCCAGCAGTCCACGGTTAGCGGACAACGAGCAGTACTTC	CASSPRLADNEQYF
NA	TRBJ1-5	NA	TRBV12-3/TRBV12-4	TGTGCCAGCAGAGGGCAGGGTGATCAGCCCCAGCATTTT	CASRGQGDQPQHF
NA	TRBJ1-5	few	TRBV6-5	TGTGCCAGCAGACCCGACGGTGATCAGCCCCAGCATTTT	CASRPDGDQPQHF
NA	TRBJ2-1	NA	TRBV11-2	TGTGCCAGCAGACAAGCCGGGACGGCCCCCTACAATGAGCAGTTCTTC	CASRQAGTAPYNEQFF
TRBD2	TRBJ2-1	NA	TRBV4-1	TGCGCCAGCAGCCAAGAGTCTAGCGGCGGGATCTACAATGAGCAGTTCTTC	CASSQESSGGIYNEQFF
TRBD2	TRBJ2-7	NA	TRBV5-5	TGTGCCAGCAGCCTCCGACTAGCCGTCTACGAGCAGTACTTC	CASSLRLAVYEQYF
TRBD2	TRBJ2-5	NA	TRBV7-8	TGTGCCAGCAGCCCCGGGGGGACCCAAGAGACCCAGTACTTC	CASSPGGTQETQYF
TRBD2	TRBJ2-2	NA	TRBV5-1	TGCGCCAGCAGCTTCATACCGGGACTAGCATCAGGGGAGCTGTTTTTT	CASSFIPGLASGELFF
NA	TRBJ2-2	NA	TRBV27	TGTGCCCCCCGGGCGTTCGGGGAGCTGTTTTTT	CAPRAFGELFF
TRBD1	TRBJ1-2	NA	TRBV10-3	TGTGCCATCAGTGGGGGACAGGGGGCCCACGGCTACACCTTC	CAISGGQGAHGYTF
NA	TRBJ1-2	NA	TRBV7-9	TGTGCCAGCAGCGCTGGGGCAGGGACTGGCTACACCTTC	CASSAGAGTGYTF
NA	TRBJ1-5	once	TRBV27	TGTGCCAGCAGTTTTCGGCAGGGGAGCAATCAGCCCCAGCATTTT	CASSFRQGSNQPQHF
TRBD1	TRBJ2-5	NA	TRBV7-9	TGTGCCAGCAGCTTCCGACAGGGCCCCGGAGAGACCCAGTACTTC	CASSFRQGPGETQYF
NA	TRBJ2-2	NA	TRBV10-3	TGTGCCATCAGTGCTGAGGCAGCACTTACCGGGGAGCTGTTTTTT	CAISAEAALTGELFF
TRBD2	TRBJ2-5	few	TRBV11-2	TGTGCCAGCAGCTTAGTGGGGGGGAGTTCAGAGACCCAGTACTTC	CASSLVGGSSETQYF
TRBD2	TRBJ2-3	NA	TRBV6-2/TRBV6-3	TGTGCCAGCAGTTACCCGCGGACTAGCGGGTCCGATGGAGATACGCAGTATTTT	CASSYPRTSGSDGDTQYF
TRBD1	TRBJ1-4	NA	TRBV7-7	TGTGCTAGCAGCTCGAGACAGGGGGCTAATGAAAAACTGTTTTTT	CASSSRQGANEKLFF
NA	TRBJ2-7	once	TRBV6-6	TGTGCCAGCAGGCGGACAGCCTACGAGCAGTACTTC	CASRRTAYEQYF
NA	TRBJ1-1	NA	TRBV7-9	TGTGCCAGCAGCCACCTGGGACCGGGGAACACTGAAGCTTTCTTT	CASSHLGPGNTEAFF
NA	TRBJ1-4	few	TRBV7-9	TGTGCCAGCAGCTTATCTTCGGGGGTTAGTGAAAAACTGTTTTTT	CASSLSSGVSEKLFF
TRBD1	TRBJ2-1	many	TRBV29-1	TGCAGCGTTGAAGATTTCGGGACAGGGGGTTTAGGGCAGTTCTTC	CSVEDFGTGGLGQFF
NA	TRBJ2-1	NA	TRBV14	TGTGCCAGCAGCCAAGCGGGCCGGACAGCCTACAATGAGCAGTTCTTC	CASSQAGRTAYNEQFF
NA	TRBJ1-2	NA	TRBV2	TGTGCCAGCACCCCCCCCGTGGCAGTTCGGGGCTACACCTTC	CASTPPVAVRGYTF
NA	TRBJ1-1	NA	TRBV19	TGTGCCAGTAGGAAGGACAGGAACACTGAAGCTTTCTTT	CASRKDRNTEAFF
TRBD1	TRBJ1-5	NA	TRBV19	TGTGCCAGTAGTAAAACAGGGGCAGATCAGCCCCAGCATTTT	CASSKTGADQPQHF
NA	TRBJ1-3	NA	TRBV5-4	TGTGCCAGCAGCCTTACAGGGTCTACTGGAAACACCATATATTTT	CASSLTGSTGNTIYF